Presented here are 17 T cell receptor beta chains from one specimen sequenced in a study of blood T cell repertoires in COVID-19 (TCRdb year 2020). Receptor libraries were prepared by the immunoSEQ multiplex PCR assay. The clones in this table, taken by TCRdb from immuneACCESS, are in-frame only. Not every clone is retained; where verified, under half of the shortfall comes from an unresolved V gene, and the cause of the rest is unknown. For this sample the table gives some 100,000 clones, of which roughly 92% were detected only once. The top ten hold nearly 6.5% of the sample. Sequencing was performed on peripheral blood. Every receptor here comes from a woman aged 55-75 years with active COVID-19.

This rearrangement joins TRBV5-4 to TRBJ2-1, with D possibly TRBD2 on 5 matching bases. V was trimmed by 0 bases and J by 5 bases, leaving 9 bases between them. The CDR3 length is 14 residues. CDR1 and CDR2 (germline): SGHNT, YYREEE (reference sequence). The CDR3 is CASSLVGINNEQFF. The CDR3 region has the DNA TGTGCCAGCAGCTTGGTCGGGATAAACAATGAGCAGTTCTTC.

The V call is TRBV10-3, the J call TRBJ2-7; 7 positions match TRBD1. The trim removed 6 bases at V and 0 bases at J, leaving 8 bases unmatched. Looked up from germline, CDR1 is ENHRY and CDR2 is SYGVKD. There are 15 residues in the CDR3. CDR3 DNA sequence: TGTGCCATCAGGGAAGACAGGGCCCTCTCCTACGAGCAGTACTTC. Translating it yields CAIREDRALSYEQYF.

V gene TRBV6-6 combines with J gene TRBJ1-5; TRBD1 matches 12 bases. The germline gives CDR1 MNHNY, CDR2 SVGAGI (reference sequence). V lost 6 bases, J lost 6 bases, and 6 bases stayed unmatched. The CDR3 has 15 amino acids. CDR3 sequence (DNA): TGTGCCAGCAGCCGGGGACAGGGGGCTGGTCAGCCCCAGCATTTT. Translating gives CASSRGQGAGQPQHF.

The chain combines TRBV28 with TRBJ2-1; D may be TRBD2 (5 bases). Trimming cost V 3 bases and J 6 bases, with 6 bases left between them. Germline V gives CDR1 MDHEN, CDR2 SYDVKM. The CDR3 sequence is 12 residues long. This CDR3 is CASSFEGNEQFF. DNA of the CDR3: TGTGCCAGCAGTTTCGAGGGCAATGAGCAGTTCTTC. Complete variable domain (other parts from reference TRBV28 and TRBJ2-1): DVKVTQSSRYLVKRTGEKVFLECVQDMDHENMFWYRQDPGLGLRLIYFSYDVKMKEKGDIPEGYSVSREKKERFSLILESASTNQTSMYLCASSFEGNEQFFGPGTRLTVL.

This rearrangement joins TRBV15 to TRBJ2-7; 9 bases are shared with TRBD1. V lost 8 bases to trimming and J lost 6 bases; unmatched junction nucleotides: 8. In germline, CDR1 is LNHNV, CDR2 YYDKDF (reference sequence). CDR3 size: 13 residues. The CDR3 loop is CATARDRVGEQYF. The CDR3 DNA follows: TGTGCCACCGCTCGGGACAGGGTCGGCGAGCAGTACTTC.

J is TRBJ2-5 and V is TRBV27; D gene unclear. From germline, CDR1 is MNHEY and CDR2 SMNVEV (reference sequence). The length of the CDR3 is 13 residues. Trimming took off 0 bases at V and 7 bases at J, with 9 bases between the two ends. The CDR3 DNA is TGTGCCAGCAGTTTATCAGCCCCCGGGACCCAGTACTTC. Encoded protein: CASSLSAPGTQYF.

The V call is TRBV6-5, the J call TRBJ1-2; D remains ambiguous. CDR1 is MNHEY and CDR2 is SVGAGI in the germline V gene. There are 15 residues in the CDR3. Deletions cut 2 bases from V and 4 bases from J, with 14 bases between. As DNA, the CDR3 is TGTGCCAGCAGTTACGGGGAGCTACCTGCCTATGGCTACACCTTC. It encodes CASSYGELPAYGYTF.

This clone was detected once. The chain is built from TRBV19 and TRBJ2-2, with D perhaps TRBD2 (6 bases). Looked up from germline, CDR1 is LNHDA and CDR2 is SQIVND (reference sequence). The V end was cut by 6 bases, the J end by 9 bases, with 17 bases between. The CDR3 has 14 amino acids. DNA of the CDR3: TGTGCCAGTAGATCCCGGGACGGCGGGAGGGAGCTGTTTTTT. It yields the protein CASRSRDGGRELFF.

The chain uses TRBV4-1 and TRBJ2-7; D may be TRBD2 (7 bases). The CDR3 runs to 14 residues. Trimming pared 5 bases from V and 4 bases from J, leaving 15 bases between. Germline values: CDR1 MGHRA, CDR2 YSYEKL. In DNA, the CDR3 is TGCGCCAGCAGCTGGGCGGGGGCCAAATACGAGCAGTACTTC. Its protein product is CASSWAGAKYEQYF.

A few counts support this clone. V gene TRBV21-1 combines with J gene TRBJ1-2; the table names TRBD1, a call not compared with the DNA. TRBV21-1 is noted as a pseudogene. This CDR3 has 14 amino acids. DNA for the CDR3: TGTGCCAGCAGGCACTCCCCTCAGGACAGGGAGGACACCTTC. It yields the protein CASRHSPQDREDTF.

This clone was counted a single time. This chain joins TRBV28 and TRBJ2-3; tentative D call: TRBD2 (6 bases). The germline V gene has CDR1 MDHEN and CDR2 SYDVKM. Trimming removed 4 bases at V and 8 bases at J, with 19 bases between. This CDR3 is built from 15 residues. The CDR3 loop is CASSSERVGRFTQYF. In DNA form, the CDR3 reads TGTGCCAGCAGTTCCGAGCGGGTGGGGAGATTTACGCAGTATTTT.

Only one count was recorded for this clone. This chain uses TRBV15 with TRBJ1-2; D might be TRBD1 (5 bases). This CDR3 spans 13 amino acids. V was pared by 5 bases and J by 8 bases, with 15 bases between. Germline CDR1 reads LNHNV; CDR2 reads YYDKDF (reference sequence). CDR3 coding DNA: TGTGCCACCAGCCTGCAGGGAGGGCTCGGCTACACCTTC. Translated: CATSLQGGLGYTF.

The rearrangement uses TRBV5-1 and TRBJ2-7, with 7 nucleotides matching TRBD2. Germline trimming cut 4 bases from V and 5 bases from J; bases unmatched to any gene: 9. Germline V lookup: CDR1 SGHRS, CDR2 YFSETQ. The CDR3 length is 14 residues. The chain's CDR3 is CASSPGGGPNEQYF. In DNA, the CDR3 is TGCGCCAGCAGCCCTGGGGGGGGTCCTAACGAGCAGTACTTC. The full variable domain, with the rest looked up from reference TRBV5-1 and TRBJ2-7, is KAGVTQTPRYLIKTRGQQVTLSCSPISGHRSVSWYQQTPGQGLQFLFEYFSETQRNKGNFPGRFSGRQFSNSRSEMNVSTLELGDSALYLCASSPGGGPNEQYFGPGTRLTVT.

This chain links TRBV30 with TRBJ1-2; 7 bases are a match to TRBD1. The CDR3 runs 16 residues. Trimming removed 2 bases from V and 0 bases from J; junction bases left unmatched: 9. Germline CDR1 and CDR2: GTSNPN and SVGIG (reference sequence). The CDR3 DNA reads TGTGCCTGGAGTCGGGGACAGCTAAACGCTAACTATGGCTACACCTTC. Encoded protein: CAWSRGQLNANYGYTF. Drawing the rest from reference TRBV30 and TRBJ1-2, the complete variable domain is SQTIHQWPATLVQPVGSPLSLECTVEGTSNPNLYWYRQAAGRGLQLLFYSVGIGQISSEVPQNLSASRPQDRQFILSSKKLLLSDSGFYLCAWSRGQLNANYGYTFGSGTRLTVV.

The chain uses TRBV5-1 and TRBJ1-1, with TRBD1 matching over 7 bases. V trimming: 0 bases; J trimming: 4 bases; junction bases outside the gene matches: 9. CDR1 and CDR2 (germline): SGHRS, YFSETQ. There are 16 residues in the CDR3. The CDR3 reads CASSLALRGQGTEAFF. In nucleotides, the CDR3 is TGCGCCAGCAGCTTGGCGTTGAGGGGGCAAGGCACTGAAGCTTTCTTT.

The chain has TRBV28 and TRBJ2-7; D may be TRBD2 (5 bases). The CDR3 loop spans 14 amino acids. CDR1 is MDHEN, CDR2 SYDVKM, per germline. V was clipped by 6 bases and J by 6 bases, with 18 bases between them. The CDR3 protein is CASSPGSPTTEQYF. The DNA of the CDR3 is TGTGCCAGCAGCCCGGGATCCCCCACCACCGAGCAGTACTTC.

The V gene is TRBV6-1, the J gene TRBJ2-3; D uncertain. CDR1 and CDR2 from the germline V gene are MNHNS and SASEGT. CDR3 length equals 14 residues. V lost 1 base and J 2 bases, leaving 7 bases between the germline ends. CDR3 nucleotide sequence: TGTGCCAGCAGTGAAGAACGGTACACAGATACGCAGTATTTT. This sequence encodes CASSEERYTDTQYF.